The present TCR beta chain was sequenced within a study of neurological immune-mediated disorders (dated by TCRdb to between 2018 and 2021). General notes on the study: The study compared peripheral blood TCR-beta repertoires of HTLV-I-associated myelopathy (HAM/TSP) patients, multiple sclerosis patients and healthy controls using UMI-based sequencing. The roughly 99 TCR-beta libraries covered PBMC samples along with longitudinal samples, technical triplicates, and paired sorted CD4+ and CD8+ T-cell subsets. The cohort included 60 to 70 subjects: approximately 14 with HAM/TSP, about 34 with multiple sclerosis, and around 20 healthy controls. Paper-wide results and their limitations: No identical CDR3 amino acid sequences were shared among expanded clones across subjects, suggesting private TCR-beta repertoires in all groups. TCR clonal expansion was highest in HAM/TSP patients and lowest in MS patients, with MS patients falling below even healthy controls.

cDNA was synthesized by template-switch 5'RACE using a primer with a 10-nucleotide random unique molecular identifier that tagged each TCR transcript. Every sequencing run yielded over 190 million TCR-beta sequences covering 15-18 subjects. The RNeasy kit was used for extraction of total RNA. The KAPA Real-time Library Amplification kit was used to amplify TCR-beta VDJ regions with primers for the TCR constant region and the 5'RACE anchor. A first PCR added sample indexes and Illumina adaptors, and a second PCR then raised library yield. After Ampure bead purification, the TCR product of roughly 650 bp was size-selected on a 2% E-gel SizeSelection system. Before pooling, libraries had their quality checked on a Bioanalyzer, their concentration measured with Qubit, and their quantity determined with the Kapa Library Quantification kit. Libraries were sequenced paired-end 2 x 150 bp on an Illumina HiSeq 2500. To increase sequence diversity, 25-30% phiX was spiked into each library pool. Concerning the study's data processing: Quality-filtered reads were processed with the UMI-based MiGEC pipeline, which removed over 75% of raw TCR sequences during error correction. IMGT germline references were used for alignment of VDJ genes, and clonotypes were defined by a unique CDR3 amino acid sequence together with V-J genes. Clonal expansion, Shannon diversity and CDR3 relatedness (CalcPairwiseDistances, ClusterSamples) were evaluated with VDJtools, and phylogenetic trees were built with CLCbio workbench. Clones with at least 8 unique UMIs were defined as expanded, with this threshold being based on coefficient-of-variation modelling across technical triplicates. TCRdb itself trimmed the public reads at Q25 with fastp, ran MiXCR and retained productive beta chains. Identical CDR3 proteins give one entry, which carries the most common genes and DNA. The V and J calls and clone size are TCRdb's, not the authors'. The sample table contains about 24,000 distinct CDR3 sequences; only one count was recorded for around 15% of them. The ten largest make up about a sixth of the sample.

Unsorted PBMC libraries were generated from 2 million PBMCs stored in RNAlater at -80 °C until RNA extraction. PBMCs were separated from peripheral blood using Ficoll-Hypaque density gradient centrifugation and then cryopreserved in liquid nitrogen. This clonotype was detected ten times or more. This receptor's antigen is unknown. Qualities for individual bases were not recorded, and no much larger clone is one base off. Material: PBMCs. This clonotype originated in a woman aged 40 to 50 with HTLV-1-associated myelopathy (HAM/TSP).

The CDR3 in this case is CASSSTGRGNTEAFF. The bases are TGCGCCAGCAGCTCGACAGGGCGGGGGAACACTGAAGCTTTCTTT. The V and J genes are TRBV5-1 and TRBJ1-1, with 7 bases matching TRBD1. In the germline V gene, CDR1 corresponds to SGHRS and CDR2 to YFSETQ. Trimming takes 3 bases off V and 1 base off J; junction bases not matched to a gene: 6. The CDR3 has 15 amino acids, counting the end cysteine and phenylalanine. Here the CDR3 DNA is all that survives: 45 bases in frame from base 1. The full variable domain, completed from the reference TRBV5-1 and TRBJ1-1 proteins outside the CDR3, reads KAGVTQTPRYLIKTRGQQVTLSCSPISGHRSVSWYQQTPGQGLQFLFEYFSETQRNKGNFPGRFSGRQFSNSRSEMNVSTLELGDSALYLCASSSTGRGNTEAFFGQGTRLTVV.